This TCR beta chain was captured by sequencing in a study of T cell responses to AZD1222 COVID-19 vaccine. This CDR3 is 17 amino acids long. Germline V gene sequence: CDR1 SNHLY, CDR2 FYNNEI. Trimming cost V 4 bases and J 1 base; bases outside gene matches: 11. In the case of this clone: Its target is unknown.

TCRdb keeps only in-frame clones here, not all; method: immunoSEQ multiplex PCR. The profile shows about 88,000 clones, under 95% of them singletons. Notes on the study in general: The reported proportion of spike-specific TCRs targeting unmutated variant regions was nearly half.

The chain employs TRBV2 and TRBJ2-3; TRBD2 aligns across 7 bases. This receptor was obtained from an adult in good health. The sample consisted of peripheral blood, taken on day 0 of AZD1222 vaccination. The CDR3 bases are TGTGCCAGCAGTGGCCCGTCTAGCGGAGGCGGCACAGATACGCAGTATTTT. Protein product: CASSGPSSGGGTDTQYF.